One sample yielded the 20 T cell receptor beta chains listed below, sequenced in a study of shared clonotypes between healthy human individuals (dated by TCRdb to 2020 to 2022). Libraries came from the immunoSEQ multiplex PCR assay. The clones in this table, taken by TCRdb from immuneACCESS, are in-frame only. Not every clone is retained; where verified, under half of the shortfall comes from an unresolved V gene, and the cause of the rest is unknown. Present in this sample are 2 million to 2.5 million clones, around 95% of which were seen just once. About 0.13% of the sample lies in the top ten. The sequenced sample was naive CD4+ T cells sorted from blood. In light of the paper, this sample's cell subset or site label describes: CD45RA+ positively selected. The source is a young man in good health.

The chain uses TRBV18 and TRBJ1-5, with 8 bases matching TRBD1. Germline CDR1 reads KGHSH; CDR2 reads LQKENI. The CDR3 covers 14 residues. V lost 3 bases and J lost 5; bases outside the gene matches: 3. The CDR3 DNA follows: TGTGCCAGCTCACCGAAGACAGGGGATCAGCCCCAGCATTTT. Translating it yields CASSPKTGDQPQHF. Full variable domain (missing parts from reference TRBV18 and TRBJ1-5): NAGVMQNPRHLVRRRGQEARLRCSPMKGHSHVYWYRQLPEEGLKFMVYLQKENIIDESGMPKERFSAEFPKEGPSILRIQQVVRGDSAAYFCASSPKTGDQPQHFGDGTRLSIL.

The chain joins TRBV6-5 to TRBJ1-1; 7 bases align to TRBD1. CDR3 size: 14 residues. Germline V CDR1 and CDR2: MNHEY, SVGAGI. The ends lost 5 bases at V and 5 bases at J; junction bases unmatched: 8. CDR3 DNA: TGTGCCAGCAGTAAGGGCGCCAGGGGGACTGAAGCTTTCTTT. Its translation is CASSKGARGTEAFF.

Of note for this clone: Other DNA variants within this sample encode the same CDR3. The chain has TRBV10-3 and TRBJ2-1; 9 bases are shared with TRBD1. The germline CDR1 and CDR2 sequences are ENHRY and SYGVKD. V trimming: 2 bases; J trimming: 1 base; junction bases outside the gene matches: 0. The CDR3 length is 15 residues. CDR3 bases: TGTGCCATCAGTGAGGACAGGGGGTCCTACAATGAGCAGTTCTTC. As protein: CAISEDRGSYNEQFF.

Concerning this clone itself: This sample also contains other DNA sequences that code for the same CDR3. The chain is built from TRBV5-6 and TRBJ1-5; D not certain. Germline V gives CDR1 SGHDT, CDR2 YYEEEE. V lost 0 bases, J lost 4 bases, and 2 bases lay in between. The CDR3 spans 12 residues. CDR3 protein: CASSLANQPQHF. In DNA, the CDR3 is TGTGCCAGCAGCTTGGCAAATCAGCCCCAGCATTTT. Filled out from reference TRBV5-6 and TRBJ1-5, the complete variable domain reads DAGVTQSPTHLIKTRGQQVTLRCSPKSGHDTVSWYQQALGQGPQFIFQYYEEEERQRGNFPDRFSGHQFPNYSSELNVNALLLGDSALYLCASSLANQPQHFGDGTRLSIL.

To note about this clone: Other DNA sequences in the sample encode the same CDR3. The V gene is TRBV5-1, the J gene TRBJ2-3, with D perhaps matching TRBD1 (6 bases). The CDR3 covers 14 residues. The germline CDR1 and CDR2 sequences are SGHRS and YFSETQ. The V end lost 4 bases, the J end lost 2 bases, and 11 bases lay between the germline ends. The CDR3: CASSLAGDTDTQYF. The DNA of the CDR3 is TGCGCCAGCAGCCTGGCAGGGGACACAGATACGCAGTATTTT.

CDR3 bases: TGTGCCAGCAGGCGGACAGGGGCCGGGGAGCTGTTTTTT. Translated, it gives CASRRTGAGELFF. V usage is TRBV2 and J usage is TRBJ2-2; TRBD1 aligns across 9 bases. Germline V CDR1 and CDR2: SNHLY, FYNNEI. The CDR3 loop spans 13 amino acids. The V segment lost 6 bases and the J segment 6 bases; nucleotides outside the gene matches: 2.

The genes are TRBV25-1 and TRBJ2-7; TRBD1 might be the D (5 bases). CDR3 length: 14 amino acids. V lost 4 bases, J lost 1 base, and 11 bases lay in between. CDR1 is MGHDK and CDR2 is SYGVNS in the germline V gene. In nucleotides, the CDR3 is TGTGCCAGCAGTGTATCAGGGAAATCCTACGAGCAGTACTTC. Amino acids: CASSVSGKSYEQYF.

This rearrangement joins TRBV28 to TRBJ2-3; 7 bases align to TRBD1. Trimming removed 6 bases from V and 6 bases from J; junction bases left unmatched: 6. The CDR3 consists of 13 residues. Germline V lookup: CDR1 MDHEN, CDR2 SYDVKM. CDR3 nucleotide sequence: TGTGCCAGCAGCCACAGGGGCAAGGATACGCAGTATTTT. It encodes CASSHRGKDTQYF.

Concerning this clone: Within the sample, other DNA sequences also encode this same CDR3. The J gene is TRBJ2-6, the V gene TRBV18; no clear D. V lost 6 bases and J 4 bases, leaving 7 bases between the germline ends. Germline V gene data show CDR1 as KGHSH and CDR2 as LQKENI. The length of the CDR3 is 13 residues. The CDR3 is CASSPPGANVLTF. In DNA, the CDR3 is TGTGCCAGCTCTCCTCCGGGGGCCAACGTCCTGACTTTC.

The chain combines TRBV28 with TRBJ1-6; 10 bases fit TRBD1. CDR3 size: 15 residues. V gave up 6 bases and J gave up 7 bases; unmatched junction bases: 6. Germline CDR1 and CDR2: MDHEN and SYDVKM. CDR3 in amino acids: CASSRTGQGNSPLHF. CDR3 nucleotides: TGTGCCAGCAGCCGAACGGGACAGGGGAATTCACCCCTCCACTTT.

This chain connects TRBV11-3 to TRBJ2-1; 7 bases map to TRBD1. Trimming took 5 bases from V and 6 from J; bases not matched to a gene: 10. Germline V gives CDR1 SGHNT, CDR2 YENEEA. The CDR3 is made up of 15 amino acids. CDR3 nucleotides: TGTGCCAGCAGCCAGGGGGATGCGTTGGGCAATGAGCAGTTCTTC. It codes for CASSQGDALGNEQFF.

This chain connects TRBV6-5 to TRBJ1-2; a weak D match, TRBD1 (6 bases). V shed 8 bases and J shed 8 bases, with 21 bases lying between them. Germline V CDR1 and CDR2: MNHEY, SVGAGI. CDR3 length: 14 amino acids. CDR3 sequence: CASGRTAQFKGYTF. The CDR3 DNA reads TGTGCCAGCGGTCGGACAGCTCAATTTAAGGGCTACACCTTC.

This rearrangement joins TRBV28 to TRBJ1-5; D not certain. V was cut by 5 bases and J by 6 bases, with 17 bases left in between. Germline values: CDR1 MDHEN, CDR2 SYDVKM. The CDR3 length is 15 residues. CDR3 residues: CASSGETLPTQPQHF. For the CDR3, the DNA is TGTGCCAGCAGTGGTGAAACCCTTCCCACTCAGCCCCAGCATTTT.

This sequence joins TRBV6-5 and TRBJ1-2; TRBD1 is a possible D gene (5 bases). In germline, CDR1 is MNHEY, CDR2 SVGAGI. The CDR3 is made up of 14 amino acids. Trimming removed 1 base at V and 4 bases at J, with 10 bases between. Here the CDR3 DNA reads TGTGCCAGCAGTTACTTAGCCCAGGGCTATGGCTACACCTTC. Protein sequence: CASSYLAQGYGYTF.

This chain connects TRBV4-1 to TRBJ2-6; 7 bases fit TRBD1. After removal of 3 bases from V and 1 base from J, the junction contained 3 bases not matched to a gene. CDR1 and CDR2 from the germline V gene are MGHRA and YSYEKL. The CDR3 sequence is 16 residues long. Written as DNA, the CDR3 is TGCGCCAGCAGCCACCCACAGGGGTCTGGGGCCAACGTCCTGACTTTC. Translating gives CASSHPQGSGANVLTF.

This clone was recorded once. Other DNA sequences in this specimen translate into the identical CDR3. This chain connects TRBV2 to TRBJ2-5; possibly TRBD1 for D (6 bases). The CDR3 is 13 residues long. Trimming took 4 bases from V and 5 from J, leaving 11 bases between them. CDR1 is SNHLY, CDR2 FYNNEI, per germline. CDR3 DNA: TGTGCCAGCAGTGGGCAGGGGAGTGAGACCCAGTACTTC. Its translation: CASSGQGSETQYF.

This rearrangement joins TRBV5-4 to TRBJ1-2; D possibly corresponds to TRBD1 (5 bases). The CDR3 is 13 amino acids. V lost 4 bases and J lost 8, with 15 bases in between. CDR1 SGHNT and CDR2 YYREEE come from the germline V gene (reference sequence). The CDR3 sequence is CASSASSTVGYTF. CDR3 nucleotides: TGTGCCAGCAGCGCATCATCGACAGTCGGCTACACCTTC. Complete variable domain (other parts from reference TRBV5-4 and TRBJ1-2): ETGVTQSPTHLIKTRGQQVTLRCSSQSGHNTVSWYQQALGQGPQFIFQYYREEENGRGNFPPRFSGLQFPNYSSELNVNALELDDSALYLCASSASSTVGYTFGSGTRLTVV.

This chain joins TRBV7-9 and TRBJ2-3, with D hard to call. This CDR3 has 14 residues. CDR1 and CDR2 from the germline V gene are SEHNR and FQNEAQ (reference sequence). V gave up 2 bases and J gave up 5 bases, with 11 bases separating them. CDR3 nucleotides: TGTGCCAGCAGCTTACGGGCAGGCGGAGATACGCAGTATTTT. It is translated as CASSLRAGGDTQYF.

This clone was seen a single time. Other DNA sequences in the sample encode the same CDR3. The chain carries TRBV9 and TRBJ1-6; no clear D gene. The V and J ends lost 0 bases and 7 bases respectively, with 8 bases between them. CDR1 and CDR2 from the germline V gene are SGDLS and YYNGEE. This CDR3 contains 14 residues. The CDR3 is CASSVEGLNSPLHF. DNA of the CDR3: TGTGCCAGCAGCGTAGAAGGACTAAATTCACCCCTCCACTTT.

The V and J genes are TRBV29-1 and TRBJ2-3, with D unclear. The germline V and J ends were trimmed by 3 bases and 4 bases, with 8 bases remaining between them. The germline CDR1 and CDR2 sequences are SQVTM and ANQGSEA. The CDR3 runs 12 residues. CDR3 coding DNA: TGCAGCGTTGAGGCAGTCTCAGATACGCAGTATTTT. Protein: CSVEAVSDTQYF.